One sample yielded the 21 T cell receptor beta chains listed below, sequenced in a study of control samples from healthy donors and cancer patients. Sequencing used immunoSEQ multiplex PCR; TCRdb keeps in-frame clones, though not all of them. The profile covers tens of thousands of clones, with over 85% appearing a single time and around 1.3% taken by the ten largest. Specimen: PBMCs. These receptors were obtained from a woman aged 40 to 50 with lung cancer.

J is TRBJ1-2 and V is TRBV6-1; maybe TRBD1 (5 bases). The germline V gene encodes CDR1 MNHNS and CDR2 SASEGT. Trimming took off 1 base at V and 8 bases at J, with 11 bases between the two ends. The CDR3 loop spans 13 amino acids. CDR3 sequence: CASSEGTGGGYTF. In DNA, the CDR3 is TGTGCCAGCAGTGAAGGAACAGGTGGGGGCTACACCTTC.

The rearrangement uses TRBV27 and TRBJ2-3; tentative D call: TRBD2 (6 bases). CDR1 MNHEY and CDR2 SMNVEV come from the germline V gene (reference sequence). Trimming stripped 4 bases from V and 1 base from J, with 15 bases between. The CDR3 loop spans 16 amino acids. The CDR3 here is CASSSRLGRGTDTQYF. The CDR3 DNA reads as TGTGCCAGCAGTTCCCGACTAGGGAGAGGCACAGATACGCAGTATTTT.

This clone was recorded once. The chain joins TRBV5-1 to TRBJ1-2; no reliable D call. V dropped 2 bases and J dropped 5 bases, with 13 bases sitting between them. Germline V gene data show CDR1 as SGHRS and CDR2 as YFSETQ. The CDR3 is made up of 14 amino acids. CDR3 region: CASSLGGGVYGYTF. The CDR3 DNA follows: TGCGCCAGCAGCTTAGGCGGAGGAGTTTATGGCTACACCTTC.

In this sample, this clone turned up once. The CDR3 sequence is CASSLVWQGFDEQFF. The CDR3 nucleotides read TGTGCCAGCAGCTTAGTCTGGCAGGGGTTCGATGAGCAGTTCTTC. This chain links TRBV7-6 with TRBJ2-1, with D tentatively TRBD1 (6 bases). The CDR3 sequence is 15 residues long. Trimming shortened V by 1 base and J by 8 bases, and 15 bases separated the two germline ends. Germline CDR1 SGHVS, CDR2 FNYEAQ.

The gene calls are TRBV18 and TRBJ2-7, with unresolved D. The germline V and J ends were trimmed by 0 bases and 4 bases, with 4 bases remaining between them. CDR3 length: 12 residues. Germline V gene data show CDR1 as KGHSH and CDR2 as LQKENI. DNA of the CDR3: TGTGCCAGCTCACCACCAAGTTACGAGCAGTACTTC. Its translation: CASSPPSYEQYF.

The chain carries TRBV24-1 and TRBJ2-3, with TRBD1 matching over 7 bases. J gave up 5 bases and V 12 bases, and 10 bases lay outside the gene matches. Germline values: CDR1 KGHDR, CDR2 SFDVKD. This CDR3 contains 13 residues. The CDR3 DNA reads as TGTGCCGTAAGAAGGCAGGGGGAAGATACGCAGTATTTT. This encodes CAVRRQGEDTQYF.

The rearrangement links TRBV13 to TRBJ1-3, with D tentatively TRBD1 (5 bases). The ends were cut back, 5 bases at V and 4 bases at J, with 9 bases in the middle. Looked up from germline, CDR1 is PRHDT and CDR2 is FYEKMQ (reference sequence). This CDR3 is built from 13 residues. The DNA for the CDR3 is TGTGCCAGCAGCCCAGCAGGGGGAAACACCATATATTTT. Protein product: CASSPAGGNTIYF. The full variable domain, with the rest looked up from reference TRBV13 and TRBJ1-3, is AAGVIQSPRHLIKEKRETATLKCYPIPRHDTVYWYQQGPGQDPQFLISFYEKMQSDKGSIPDRFSAQQFSDYHSELNMSSLELGDSALYFCASSPAGGNTIYFGEGSWLTVV.

This chain uses TRBV4-1 with TRBJ2-7, with a possible D match to TRBD1 (5 bases). The CDR3 runs 15 residues. Germline-derived CDR1 and CDR2 are MGHRA and YSYEKL. Between the trimmed V and J ends, which lost 0 bases and 6 bases, there was a span of 15 bases. CDR3 residues: CASSQDLLRQGEQYF. The CDR3, as DNA: TGCGCCAGCAGCCAAGATTTGTTAAGGCAGGGCGAGCAGTACTTC.

Here the CDR3 reads CASIGRVESDTEAFF. The CDR3 coding sequence is TGTGCCAGCATCGGCAGGGTAGAATCGGACACTGAAGCTTTCTTT. V is TRBV27 and J is TRBJ1-1, with D possibly being TRBD1 (5 bases). V was shortened by 7 bases and J by 3 bases, with 18 bases between the two germline ends. This CDR3 region has 15 residues. Germline CDR1 is MNHEY and CDR2 is SMNVEV (reference sequence).

The V gene is TRBV6-6, the J gene TRBJ1-5, with D uncertain. This CDR3 region has 12 residues. Germline CDR1 reads MNHNY; CDR2 reads SVGAGI (reference sequence). V lost 6 bases, J lost 3 bases, and 6 bases lay in between. DNA of the CDR3: TGTGCCAGCAGCCCTACCAATCAGCCCCAGCATTTT. Amino acids: CASSPTNQPQHF.

The CDR3, as DNA: TGTGCCAGCAGCCCTGGGACAGGGTCAACCCAGTACTTC. Translation gives CASSPGTGSTQYF. The J gene is TRBJ2-5, the V gene TRBV7-3; 9 bases agree with TRBD1. This CDR3 spans 13 amino acids. The J segment lost 8 bases and the V segment lost 5 bases, leaving 6 bases of the junction unmatched. Germline V gene lookup returns CDR1 SGHTA and CDR2 FQGTGA.

The chain recombines TRBV12-5 with TRBJ2-5; D gene uncertain. V was shortened by 4 bases and J by 7 bases, with 10 bases between the two germline ends. The germline V gene encodes CDR1 LGHNT and CDR2 FRNRAP. This CDR3 spans 12 amino acids. CDR3 sequence reads: CASGSLMGTQYF. Written as DNA, the CDR3 is TGTGCTAGTGGTTCACTAATGGGGACCCAGTACTTC.

The rearrangement links TRBV4-1 to TRBJ1-1; TRBD1 is a possible D gene (6 bases). V gave up 9 bases and J gave up 4 bases, with 15 bases separating them. Germline CDR1 and CDR2: MGHRA and YSYEKL. The CDR3 consists of 13 residues. The CDR3 coding sequence is TGCGCCAGTAACGGGAGGGGGACCACTGAAGCTTTCTTT. Translation gives CASNGRGTTEAFF.

The gene calls are TRBV19 and TRBJ1-2; no clear D. The CDR3 runs to 12 residues. Trimming cost V 3 bases and J 6 bases, with 8 bases left between them. Looked up from germline, CDR1 is LNHDA and CDR2 is SQIVND (reference sequence). The CDR3 nucleotides are TGTGCCAGTAGTATGGGCAGCAATGGCTACACCTTC. It yields the protein CASSMGSNGYTF.

This chain uses TRBV19 with TRBJ1-2; no clear D gene. The V end was cut by 5 bases, the J end by 2 bases, with 21 bases between. CDR1 is LNHDA, CDR2 SQIVND, per germline (reference sequence). CDR3 length equals 17 residues. The CDR3: CASSPHTGPKANYGYTF. CDR3 nucleotides: TGTGCCAGTAGTCCCCACACTGGACCTAAGGCCAACTATGGCTACACCTTC.

The CDR3 nucleotides are TGTGCCATCAGTGAGAGCCCCCCGACAGTGAACTATGGCTACACCTTC. This codes for CAISESPPTVNYGYTF. The chain employs TRBV10-3 and TRBJ1-2; D is perhaps TRBD1 (5 bases). The germline CDR1 and CDR2 sequences are ENHRY and SYGVKD. V lost 2 bases and J lost 2, with 15 bases in between. The CDR3 totals 16 residues.

This chain uses TRBV19 with TRBJ2-1; D is ambiguous. The CDR3 is made up of 15 amino acids. Per germline, CDR1 LNHDA and CDR2 SQIVND (reference sequence). V was trimmed by 0 bases and J by 6 bases, leaving 12 bases between them. CDR3 in DNA: TGTGCCAGTAGTATAGAGAGGCGCATGGGCAATGAGCAGTTCTTC. It yields the protein CASSIERRMGNEQFF.

This chain connects TRBV27 to TRBJ2-7; D perhaps matches TRBD1 (6 bases). The CDR3 loop spans 14 amino acids. Germline lookup yields CDR1 MNHEY and CDR2 SMNVEV (reference sequence). V shed 5 bases and J shed 2 bases, with 13 bases lying between them. In nucleotides, the CDR3 is TGTGCCAGCAGTCCAGGACAGAATACCTACGAGCAGTACTTC. Translated: CASSPGQNTYEQYF.

This clone has only one observation. The chain recombines TRBV5-1 with TRBJ2-7, with 10 positions matching TRBD1. CDR3 length equals 14 residues. Trimming took 8 bases from V and 7 from J; bases not matched to a gene: 12. Germline CDR1 is SGHRS and CDR2 is YFSETQ. CDR3 sequence: CASPVRDRGIEQYF. DNA of the CDR3: TGCGCCAGTCCTGTTCGGGACAGGGGAATTGAGCAGTACTTC.

V usage is TRBV6-5 and J usage is TRBJ1-3; D unresolved. In germline, CDR1 is MNHEY, CDR2 SVGAGI. CDR3 length: 15 amino acids. V dropped 5 bases and J dropped 4 bases, with 15 bases sitting between them. CDR3 sequence reads: CASSIYSVSGNTIYF. DNA for the CDR3: TGTGCCAGCAGTATATACAGCGTCTCAGGAAACACCATATATTTT.

The rearrangement uses TRBV5-1 and TRBJ1-5; possible D gene TRBD1, 5 bases. Trimming took off 0 bases at V and 2 bases at J, with 9 bases between the two ends. CDR1 is SGHRS and CDR2 is YFSETQ in the germline V gene. The CDR3 has 15 amino acids. The CDR3 region has the DNA TGCGCCAGCAGCTTGGAGCCAGGGCGCAATCAGCCCCAGCATTTT. Its protein is CASSLEPGRNQPQHF.